This T cell receptor (beta chain) appears in the sequencing data of a study of blood T cell repertoires in COVID-19. This CDR3 is built from 13 residues. CDR1 MNHEY and CDR2 SMNVEV come from the germline V gene (reference sequence). Trimming at V came to 6 bases and at J to 4 bases, leaving 3 bases not matched to a gene. Measured with immunoSEQ multiplex PCR; TCRdb has only the in-frame clones, and not every one. The table includes 350,000 to 450,000 clones, roughly 90% detected once. The genes are TRBV27 and TRBJ1-3; 7 nucleotides line up with TRBD1. The sequence was obtained from a woman aged 55-75 years with COVID-19, enrolled during active disease. The sequenced material came from peripheral blood. The CDR3 sequence: CASSVGQGNTIYF. CDR3 nucleotide sequence: TGTGCCAGCAGCGTGGGACAGGGAAACACCATATATTTT.